Listed here are 5 T cell receptor beta chains from one sample, sequenced in a study of shared clonotypes between healthy human individuals. Repertoires were generated with immunoSEQ multiplex PCR, while TCRdb's copy carries only in-frame clones and drops some. The sample has 2 million to 2.5 million clones; 90% to 97% are singletons. Sequencing was done on a sample of naive CD4+ T cells sorted from blood. Noted subset: CD45RA+ positively selected. The receptor source for this set is a man aged 18 to 30 in good health.

The V gene is TRBV4-3, the J gene TRBJ2-1; TRBD2 matches at 8 bases. This CDR3 region has 15 residues. From germline, CDR1 is LGHNA and CDR2 YSLEER. Losses at the gene ends were 4 bases for V and 9 bases for J; bases not matched to a gene: 11. The CDR3 DNA reads TGCGCCAGCAGCCCAACGGGACTAGTTCGCGTTGAGCAGTTCTTC. Translation: CASSPTGLVRVEQFF.

The sample holds one count of this clone. The rearrangement links TRBV10-2 to TRBJ1-1; perhaps TRBD1 as D (5 bases). Per germline, CDR1 WSHSY and CDR2 SAAADI. The ends were cut back, 3 bases at V and 11 bases at J, with 10 bases in the middle. The length of the CDR3 is 11 residues. The CDR3 DNA is TGCGCCAGCAGTGATGGGGGTTGGGCTTTCTTT. Translation gives CASSDGGWAFF.

The V gene is TRBV27, the J gene TRBJ1-5, with D possibly being TRBD1 (6 bases). Between the trimmed V and J ends, which lost 0 bases and 5 bases, there was a span of 14 bases. Germline values: CDR1 MNHEY, CDR2 SMNVEV (reference sequence). The CDR3 contains 16 residues. In nucleotides, the CDR3 is TGTGCCAGCAGTTTATCCCCTAAAACAGGGCATCAGCCCCAGCATTTT. It yields the protein CASSLSPKTGHQPQHF.

The chain combines TRBV10-1 with TRBJ1-5; tentatively, D is TRBD1 (5 bases). The CDR3 consists of 13 residues. The germline V and J ends were trimmed by 2 bases and 7 bases, with 9 bases remaining between them. Germline CDR1 and CDR2: WNHNN and SYGVQD (reference sequence). CDR3 residues: CASSEARGQPQHF. CDR3 sequence (DNA): TGCGCCAGCAGTGAGGCCCGGGGCCAGCCCCAGCATTTT.

The chain uses TRBV20-1 and TRBJ2-7; D is perhaps TRBD2 (6 bases). Trimming cost V 6 bases and J 5 bases, with 11 bases left between them. This CDR3 is 11 amino acids long. Germline V CDR1 and CDR2: DFQATT, SNEGSKA (reference sequence). CDR3 bases: TGCAGTGCCCCCGCGGGGAACGAGCAGTACTTC. This translates into CSAPAGNEQYF.